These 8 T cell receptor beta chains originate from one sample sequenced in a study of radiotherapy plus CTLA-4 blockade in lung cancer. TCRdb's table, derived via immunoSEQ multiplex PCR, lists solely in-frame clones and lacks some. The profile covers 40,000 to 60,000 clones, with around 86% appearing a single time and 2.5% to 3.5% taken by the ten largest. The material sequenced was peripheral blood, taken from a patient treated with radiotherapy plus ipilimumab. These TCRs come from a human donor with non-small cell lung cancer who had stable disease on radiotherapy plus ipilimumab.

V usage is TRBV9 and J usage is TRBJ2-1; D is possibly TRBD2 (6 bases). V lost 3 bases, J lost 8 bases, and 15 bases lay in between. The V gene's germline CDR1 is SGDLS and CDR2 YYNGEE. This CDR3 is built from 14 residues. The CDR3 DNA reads TGTGCCAGCAGCGAGGGGCTAGCGAGGGATGAGCAGTTCTTC. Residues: CASSEGLARDEQFF.

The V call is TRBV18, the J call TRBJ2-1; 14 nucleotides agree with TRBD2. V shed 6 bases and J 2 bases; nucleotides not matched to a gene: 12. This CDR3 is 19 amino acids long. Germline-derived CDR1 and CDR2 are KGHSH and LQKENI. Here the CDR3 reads CASSLRLAGGPPPYNEQFF. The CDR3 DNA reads TGTGCCAGCTCTCTCCGACTAGCGGGAGGGCCTCCCCCCTACAATGAGCAGTTCTTC.

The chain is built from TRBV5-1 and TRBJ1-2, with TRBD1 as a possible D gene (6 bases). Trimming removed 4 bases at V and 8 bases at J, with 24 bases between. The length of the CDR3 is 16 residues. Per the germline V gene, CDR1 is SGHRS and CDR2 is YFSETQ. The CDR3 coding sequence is TGCGCCAGCAGCCCAGGGGCAGGGTTGATCAGGAGCGGCTACACCTTC. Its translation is CASSPGAGLIRSGYTF.

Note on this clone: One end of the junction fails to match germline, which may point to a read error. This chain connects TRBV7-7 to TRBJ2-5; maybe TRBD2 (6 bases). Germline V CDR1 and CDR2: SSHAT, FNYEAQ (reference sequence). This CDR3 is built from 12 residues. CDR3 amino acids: CASSFEGGTQYF. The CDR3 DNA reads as TGTGCTAGCAGCTTTGAGGGAGGGACCCAGTACTTC.

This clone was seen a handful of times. In DNA, the CDR3 is TGTGCCATCAGGACTGAAGACGGGAATACGCAGTATTTT. This encodes CAIRTEDGNTQYF. V usage is TRBV10-3 and J usage is TRBJ2-3, with D possibly being TRBD2 (5 bases). CDR3 length equals 13 residues. V shed 6 bases and J shed 7 bases, with 14 bases lying between them. Germline loops: CDR1 ENHRY, CDR2 SYGVKD.

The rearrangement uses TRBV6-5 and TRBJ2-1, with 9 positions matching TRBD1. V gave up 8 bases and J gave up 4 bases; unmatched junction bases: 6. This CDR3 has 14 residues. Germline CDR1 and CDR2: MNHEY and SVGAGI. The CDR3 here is CASGDRGIYNEQFF. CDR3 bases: TGTGCCAGCGGTGACAGGGGGATTTACAATGAGCAGTTCTTC.

The CDR3 bases are TGTGCCAGCAGCTTAATGCCAGGCTACAATGAGCAGTTCTTC. It yields the protein CASSLMPGYNEQFF. V gene TRBV7-3 combines with J gene TRBJ2-1; D is undetermined. The V gene's germline CDR1 is SGHTA and CDR2 FQGTGA. There are 14 residues in the CDR3. The V end was cut by 1 base, the J end by 3 bases, with 7 bases between.

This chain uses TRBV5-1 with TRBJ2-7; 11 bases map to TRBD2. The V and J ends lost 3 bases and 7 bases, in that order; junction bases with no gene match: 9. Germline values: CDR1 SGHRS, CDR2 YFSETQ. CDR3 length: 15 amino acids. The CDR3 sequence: CASSSIAGGVGEQYF. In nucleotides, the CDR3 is TGCGCCAGCAGCTCCATAGCGGGAGGGGTAGGGGAGCAGTACTTC.